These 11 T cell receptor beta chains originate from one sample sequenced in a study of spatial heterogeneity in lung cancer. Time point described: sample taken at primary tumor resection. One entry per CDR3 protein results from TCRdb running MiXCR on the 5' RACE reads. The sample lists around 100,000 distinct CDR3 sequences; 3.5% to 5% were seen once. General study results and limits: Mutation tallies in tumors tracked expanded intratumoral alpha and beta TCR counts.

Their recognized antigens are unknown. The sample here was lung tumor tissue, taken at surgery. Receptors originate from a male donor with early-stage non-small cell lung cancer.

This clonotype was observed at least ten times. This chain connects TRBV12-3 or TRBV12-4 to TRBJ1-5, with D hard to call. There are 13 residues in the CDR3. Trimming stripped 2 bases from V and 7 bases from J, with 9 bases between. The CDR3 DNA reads TGTGCCAGCAGTTTAACGACACCCCAGCCCCAGCATTTT. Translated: CASSLTTPQPQHF.

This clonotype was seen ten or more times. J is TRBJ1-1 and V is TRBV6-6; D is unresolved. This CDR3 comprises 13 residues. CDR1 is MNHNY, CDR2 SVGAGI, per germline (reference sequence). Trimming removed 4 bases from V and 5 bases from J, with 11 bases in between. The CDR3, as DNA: TGTGCCAGCAGTTCTTCCCCGGGGACTGAAGCTTTCTTT. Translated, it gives CASSSSPGTEAFF.

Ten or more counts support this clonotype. The CDR3 sequence: CASSRDRAHTEAFF. The CDR3 DNA reads TGTGCCAGCAGCCGGGACAGGGCTCACACTGAAGCTTTCTTT. This rearrangement joins TRBV7-8 to TRBJ1-1, with 9 bases matching TRBD1. V trimming: 5 bases; J trimming: 3 bases; junction bases outside the gene matches: 4. Per the germline V gene, CDR1 is SGHVS and CDR2 is FQNEAQ. This CDR3 has 14 residues.

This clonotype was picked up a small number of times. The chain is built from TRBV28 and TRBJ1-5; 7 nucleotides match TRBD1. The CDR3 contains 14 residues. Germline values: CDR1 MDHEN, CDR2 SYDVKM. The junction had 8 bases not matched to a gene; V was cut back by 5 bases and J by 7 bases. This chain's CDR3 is CASSQTGVRQPQHF. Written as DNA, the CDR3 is TGTGCCAGCAGTCAAACAGGGGTCCGACAGCCCCAGCATTTT. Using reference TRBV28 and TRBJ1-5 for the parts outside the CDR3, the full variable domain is DVKVTQSSRYLVKRTGEKVFLECVQDMDHENMFWYRQDPGLGLRLIYFSYDVKMKEKGDIPEGYSVSREKKERFSLILESASTNQTSMYLCASSQTGVRQPQHFGDGTRLSIL.

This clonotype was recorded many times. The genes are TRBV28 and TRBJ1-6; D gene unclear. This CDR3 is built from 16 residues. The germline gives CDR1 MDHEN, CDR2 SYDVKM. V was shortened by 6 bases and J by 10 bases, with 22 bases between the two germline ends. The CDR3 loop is CASSPPPDGVGSPLHF. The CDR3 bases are TGTGCCAGCAGCCCCCCTCCCGACGGTGTTGGGTCACCCCTCCACTTT.

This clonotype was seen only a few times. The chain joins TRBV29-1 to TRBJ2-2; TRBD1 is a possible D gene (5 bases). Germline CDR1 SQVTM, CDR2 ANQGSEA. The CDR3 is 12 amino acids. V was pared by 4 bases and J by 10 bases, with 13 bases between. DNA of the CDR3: TGCAGCGTTGGAGACAGCCACCAGGAGCTGTTTTTT. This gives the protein CSVGDSHQELFF.

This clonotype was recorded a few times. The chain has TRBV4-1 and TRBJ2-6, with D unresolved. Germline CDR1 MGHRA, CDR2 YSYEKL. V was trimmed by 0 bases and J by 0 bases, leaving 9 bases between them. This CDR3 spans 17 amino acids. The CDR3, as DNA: TGCGCCAGCAGCCAAGATGGACCGAGCTCTGGGGCCAACGTCCTGACTTTC. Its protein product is CASSQDGPSSGANVLTF.

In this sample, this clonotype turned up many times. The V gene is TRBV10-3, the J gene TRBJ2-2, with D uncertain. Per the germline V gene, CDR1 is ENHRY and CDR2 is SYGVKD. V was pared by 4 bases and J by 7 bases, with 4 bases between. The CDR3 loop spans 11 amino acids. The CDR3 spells CAISADGELFF. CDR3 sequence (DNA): TGTGCCATCAGTGCCGACGGGGAGCTGTTTTTT.

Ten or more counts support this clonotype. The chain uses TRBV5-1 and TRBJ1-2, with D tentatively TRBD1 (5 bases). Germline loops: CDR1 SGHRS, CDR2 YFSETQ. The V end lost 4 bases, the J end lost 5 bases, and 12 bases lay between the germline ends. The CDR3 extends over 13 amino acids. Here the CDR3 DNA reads TGCGCCAGCAGCAACTCGACAGTTTATGGCTACACCTTC. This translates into CASSNSTVYGYTF.

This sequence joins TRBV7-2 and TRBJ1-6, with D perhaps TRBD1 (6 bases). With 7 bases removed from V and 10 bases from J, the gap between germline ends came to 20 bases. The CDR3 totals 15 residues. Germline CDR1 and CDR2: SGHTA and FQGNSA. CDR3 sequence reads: CASTTILQGQSPLHF. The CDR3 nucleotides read TGTGCCAGCACCACGATCCTACAGGGCCAGTCACCCCTCCACTTT.

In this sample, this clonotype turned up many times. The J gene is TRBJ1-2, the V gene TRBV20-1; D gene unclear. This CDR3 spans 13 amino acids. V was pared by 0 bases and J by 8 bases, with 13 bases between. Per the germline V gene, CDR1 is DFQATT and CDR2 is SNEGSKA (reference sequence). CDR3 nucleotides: TGCAGTGCTAGAGATCCGACACTTGGAGGCTACACCTTC. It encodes CSARDPTLGGYTF.